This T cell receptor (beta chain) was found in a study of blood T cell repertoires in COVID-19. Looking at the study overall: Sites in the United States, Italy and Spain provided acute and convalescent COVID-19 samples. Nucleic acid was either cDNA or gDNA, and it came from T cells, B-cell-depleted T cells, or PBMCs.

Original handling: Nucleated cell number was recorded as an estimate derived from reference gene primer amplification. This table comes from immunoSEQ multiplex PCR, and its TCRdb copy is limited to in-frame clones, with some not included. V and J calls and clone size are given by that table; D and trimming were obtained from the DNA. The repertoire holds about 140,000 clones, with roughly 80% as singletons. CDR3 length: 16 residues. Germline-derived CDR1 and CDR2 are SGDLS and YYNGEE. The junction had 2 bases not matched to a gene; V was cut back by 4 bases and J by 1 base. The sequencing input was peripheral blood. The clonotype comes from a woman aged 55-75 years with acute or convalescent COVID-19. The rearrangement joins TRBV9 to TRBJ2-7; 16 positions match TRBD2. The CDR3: CASSPGLAGGSYEQYF. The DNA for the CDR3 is TGTGCCAGCAGCCCGGGACTAGCGGGAGGGTCCTACGAGCAGTACTTC.